The present T cell receptor (beta chain) was sequenced within a study of OX40 agonist ivuxolimab in advanced cancers. General observations from the study: More expanded clones were found, on average, in CD8+ than in CD4+ T cells.

Notes on this clone: The antigen remains undetermined.

Sequencing was performed with immunoSEQ multiplex PCR; in TCRdb, only in-frame clones are kept and a portion is missing. There are tens of thousands of clones in the sample; about 82% occur only once, and around 2% lies in the top ten. J gave up 7 bases and V 6 bases, and 11 bases lay outside the gene matches. Germline V gene data show CDR1 as MDHEN and CDR2 as SYDVKM. There are 16 residues in the CDR3. This clonotype was sampled from an adult with an advanced solid tumor such as melanoma, head and neck, liver or kidney cancer. The source was CD4+ or CD8+ T cells sorted from blood, collected in a trial of the OX40 agonist ivuxolimab. The chain carries TRBV28 and TRBJ2-1, with 11 nucleotides matching TRBD1. The chain's CDR3 is CASSNSGTGGRNEQFF. In DNA, the CDR3 is TGTGCCAGCAGCAACTCCGGGACAGGGGGTAGGAATGAGCAGTTCTTC.